Described below is a single T cell receptor beta chain sequence and its context. CDR3 length: 15 amino acids. The germline V gene has CDR1 LNHDA and CDR2 SQIVND (reference sequence). The sample is drawn from a study of T cells expressing NK-cell markers. TCRdb reprocessed the 5' RACE reads, keeping one entry per CDR3 protein, no DNA. This repertoire includes 130,000 to 150,000 distinct CDR3 sequences. Sample: blood T cells: a sorted CD56 or NKG2C T cell subset, CD4+ or CD8+ T cells, or bulk PBMC T cells (not recorded which). The rearrangement uses TRBV19 and TRBJ1-2; as DNA is missing, the TRBD1 call by TCRdb cannot be tested. The TCR sequence derives from a man aged 18 to 29 in good health. CDR3 sequence: CASSTLTGPVSGYTF.